This TCR beta chain was captured in a study of blood T cell repertoires in COVID-19. As for the study in general: From the United States, Italy and Spain came samples of acute and convalescent COVID-19. T cells, B-cell-depleted T cells, or PBMCs provided the cDNA or gDNA that served as material.

Clones were sequenced by immunoSEQ multiplex PCR, and TCRdb holds only the in-frame ones, with some missing. The sample consists of under 200,000 clones, 75% to 95% of them appearing once. The J segment lost 8 bases and the V segment lost 3 bases, leaving 7 bases of the junction unmatched. Germline CDR1 is LNHDA and CDR2 is SQIVND (reference sequence). This CDR3 comprises 15 residues. Sequencing input: peripheral blood. The rearrangement joins TRBV19 to TRBJ2-1; 10 nucleotides agree with TRBD2. The clonotype comes from a man aged 45 to 65 with acute or convalescent COVID-19. In nucleotides, the CDR3 is TGTGCCAGTAGTATTCAGCGGGGGGGCCCGGATGAGCAGTTCTTC. Protein sequence: CASSIQRGGPDEQFF.